These 20 T cell receptor beta chains share one sample of origin, sequenced in a study of CD8+ T cells in alopecia areata. Treatment given: oral pan-JAK inhibitor, 5-10 mg twice daily. RNA extraction was followed by reverse transcription into cDNA, which acted as the sequencing template. Sequencing was performed with immunoSEQ multiplex PCR; in TCRdb, only in-frame clones are kept and a portion is missing. The table has 150,000 to 250,000 clones, roughly 60% seen once; the top ten hold 5.5%. The sample in question was CD4+ T cells sorted from blood, obtained at week 24, from a patient treated with tofacitinib. The source is a human donor with alopecia areata.

The rearrangement joins TRBV5-1 to TRBJ1-1; D ambiguous. Germline V gene data show CDR1 as SGHRS and CDR2 as YFSETQ. Trimming pared 2 bases from V and 5 bases from J, leaving 10 bases between. The CDR3 totals 13 residues. The CDR3 reads CASSLNSGTEAFF. The CDR3 region has the DNA TGCGCCAGCAGCTTAAACAGCGGGACTGAAGCTTTCTTT.

The chain has TRBV4-3 and TRBJ2-3; 8 positions match TRBD2. Germline CDR1 is LGHNA and CDR2 is YSLEER. CDR3 length equals 16 residues. V dropped 1 base and J dropped 2; count of bases not matched to a gene: 5. CDR3 protein: CASSQASGGDTDTQYF. The CDR3 DNA reads as TGCGCCAGCAGCCAAGCGAGCGGGGGAGACACAGATACGCAGTATTTT.

This chain uses TRBV7-9 with TRBJ2-1; 9 nucleotides line up with TRBD2. Trimming at V came to 6 bases and at J to 5 bases, leaving 14 bases not matched to a gene. The germline V gene encodes CDR1 SEHNR and CDR2 FQNEAQ (reference sequence). The CDR3 runs 17 residues. This CDR3 reads CASRPNTGASGDNEQFF. CDR3 nucleotides: TGTGCCAGCAGACCCAATACTGGGGCTAGCGGGGACAATGAGCAGTTCTTC.

The genes are TRBV5-1 and TRBJ2-2, with D possibly TRBD1 on 6 matching bases. The germline gives CDR1 SGHRS, CDR2 YFSETQ. V was cut by 4 bases and J by 1 base, with 14 bases left in between. The CDR3 loop spans 16 amino acids. CDR3 in amino acids: CASSPQPGQNTGELFF. In DNA form, the CDR3 reads TGCGCCAGCAGCCCCCAACCGGGACAGAACACCGGGGAGCTGTTTTTT.

About this clone itself: The sample contains more than one DNA sequence encoding this CDR3. The chain recombines TRBV5-1 with TRBJ1-2; a weak D match, TRBD1 (5 bases). Deletions cut 0 bases from V and 8 bases from J, with 8 bases between. Germline-derived CDR1 and CDR2 are SGHRS and YFSETQ. This CDR3 spans 12 amino acids. CDR3 sequence (DNA): TGCGCCAGCAGCTTGGTAGGGGACGGCTACACCTTC. It translates to CASSLVGDGYTF.

J is TRBJ1-5 and V is TRBV19; D gene unclear. Germline V lookup: CDR1 LNHDA, CDR2 SQIVND (reference sequence). V was shortened by 3 bases and J by 6 bases, with 15 bases between the two germline ends. This CDR3 spans 15 amino acids. The CDR3 coding sequence is TGTGCCAGTAGTATGGTCTTTTTCGGAATTCAGCCCCAGCATTTT. This sequence encodes CASSMVFFGIQPQHF.

J is TRBJ1-2 and V is TRBV5-6; 8 bases are shared with TRBD1. There are 13 residues in the CDR3. The trim removed 0 bases at V and 8 bases at J, leaving 3 bases unmatched. Per the germline V gene, CDR1 is SGHDT and CDR2 is YYEEEE. The CDR3 nucleotides are TGTGCCAGCAGCTTGGCGGGACAGGACGGCTACACCTTC. Its translation: CASSLAGQDGYTF.

The gene calls are TRBV28 and TRBJ2-7; tentative D call: TRBD1 (6 bases). Germline values: CDR1 MDHEN, CDR2 SYDVKM. The length of the CDR3 is 11 residues. Trimming shortened V by 8 bases and J by 3 bases, and 8 bases separated the two germline ends. CDR3 DNA sequence: TGTGCCAGCCACAGGGACTACGAGCAGTACTTC. It codes for CASHRDYEQYF.

This clone was observed a single time. The chain joins TRBV2 to TRBJ2-5, with D perhaps matching TRBD1 (5 bases). Germline loops: CDR1 SNHLY, CDR2 FYNNEI. Trimming stripped 2 bases from V and 5 bases from J, with 12 bases between. The CDR3 runs to 14 residues. The CDR3 region has the DNA TGTGCCAGCAGTGAACGGGCAGGGCTGGAGACCCAGTACTTC. It translates to CASSERAGLETQYF.

CDR3 in amino acids: CASSLGLIQGTEGYTF. The DNA of the CDR3 is TGCGCCAGCAGCTTGGGACTAATACAGGGAACGGAGGGCTACACCTTC. The rearrangement links TRBV5-1 to TRBJ1-2, with D possibly TRBD1 on 6 matching bases. V was shortened by 0 bases and J by 8 bases, with 20 bases between the two germline ends. This CDR3 has 16 residues. CDR1 and CDR2 from the germline V gene are SGHRS and YFSETQ.

The chain carries TRBV11-2 and TRBJ1-2, with D uncertain. V was trimmed by 5 bases and J by 2 bases, leaving 12 bases between them. Germline CDR1 reads SGHAT; CDR2 reads FQNNGV. CDR3 length: 14 residues. Here the CDR3 DNA reads TGTGCCAGCAGCCAAAGCCTAGGGAACTATGGCTACACCTTC. It encodes CASSQSLGNYGYTF. The full variable domain, completed using reference TRBV11-2 and TRBJ1-2, is EAGVAQSPRYKIIEKRQSVAFWCNPISGHATLYWYQQILGQGPKLLIQFQNNGVVDDSQLPKDRFSAERLKGVDSTLKIQPAKLEDSAVYLCASSQSLGNYGYTFGSGTRLTVV.

This clone was observed a handful of times. The rearrangement joins TRBV4-3 to TRBJ2-1, with 8 bases that match TRBD1. The junction had 9 bases not matched to a gene; V was cut back by 1 base and J by 4 bases. Germline assignment: CDR1 LGHNA and CDR2 YSLEER. CDR3 length: 17 residues. The CDR3 coding sequence is TGCGCCAGCAGCCAAGCCTCCGGGACAGGAGGGTACAATGAGCAGTTCTTC. Its protein product is CASSQASGTGGYNEQFF.

V usage is TRBV27 and J usage is TRBJ1-5; no reliable D call. The CDR3 is 13 residues long. Germline CDR1 is MNHEY and CDR2 is SMNVEV (reference sequence). V lost 3 bases and J 7 bases, leaving 10 bases between the germline ends. As DNA, the CDR3 is TGTGCCAGCAGTTTCTCGGTGGGCCAGCCCCAGCATTTT. It translates to CASSFSVGQPQHF.

DNA of the CDR3: TGTGCCAGCAGCCCCTACGGGACGGATTCCTACGAGCAGTACTTC. Translation: CASSPYGTDSYEQYF. The chain recombines TRBV7-3 with TRBJ2-7, with D perhaps given as TRBD1 or TRBD2 (5 bases each). Germline V gene lookup returns CDR1 SGHTA and CDR2 FQGTGA. The CDR3 runs 15 residues. V lost 5 bases and J 1 base, leaving 15 bases between the germline ends.

This chain connects TRBV15 to TRBJ2-5, with D uncertain. Germline-derived CDR1 and CDR2 are LNHNV and YYDKDF (reference sequence). The V gene lost 0 bases and the J gene lost 3 bases, with 5 bases spanning the gap. The CDR3 totals 13 residues. CDR3 region: CATSRDTEETQYF. CDR3 in DNA: TGTGCCACCAGCAGAGATACGGAAGAGACCCAGTACTTC.

J is TRBJ2-3 and V is TRBV7-2, with D possibly being TRBD1 (6 bases). V lost 1 base, J lost 10 bases, and 9 bases lay in between. The CDR3 is 12 residues long. Germline CDR1 reads SGHTA; CDR2 reads FQGNSA. CDR3 in amino acids: CASSLDRVAQYF. For the CDR3, the DNA is TGTGCCAGCAGCTTAGACAGGGTGGCGCAGTATTTT.

At least ten counts were recorded for this clone. The CDR3 loop is CSVVEGAVYGYTF. The CDR3 region has the DNA TGCAGCGTTGTTGAGGGGGCGGTCTATGGCTACACCTTC. This rearrangement joins TRBV29-1 to TRBJ1-2; the match to TRBD1 covers 7 bases. Germline V gives CDR1 SQVTM, CDR2 ANQGSEA. The CDR3 length is 13 residues. Trimming took 4 bases from V and 4 from J; bases not matched to a gene: 6.

V gene TRBV30 combines with J gene TRBJ2-5, with a tentative D call TRBD1 (5 bases). This CDR3 contains 14 residues. Germline V gene data show CDR1 as GTSNPN and CDR2 as SVGIG (reference sequence). The V end lost 0 bases, the J end lost 4 bases, and 12 bases lay between the germline ends. As DNA, the CDR3 is TGTGCCTGGAGTGTACGAACAGGCGCAGAGACCCAGTACTTC. Its translation is CAWSVRTGAETQYF.

The rearrangement uses TRBV27 and TRBJ2-7; 7 bases line up with TRBD1. Trimming removed 1 base from V and 2 bases from J; junction bases left unmatched: 2. Germline V lookup: CDR1 MNHEY, CDR2 SMNVEV (reference sequence). The CDR3 sequence is 14 residues long. The CDR3 loop is CASSLFTGAYEQYF. The CDR3 coding sequence is TGTGCCAGCAGTTTATTCACAGGGGCCTACGAGCAGTACTTC.

J is TRBJ2-3 and V is TRBV6-6; 7 positions agree with TRBD1. Germline assignment: CDR1 MNHNY and CDR2 SVGAGI (reference sequence). Losses at the gene ends were 0 bases for V and 2 bases for J; bases not matched to a gene: 2. CDR3 length equals 15 residues. The CDR3 DNA sequence: TGTGCCAGCAGTTACTCGGGACAGAACACAGATACGCAGTATTTT. Protein: CASSYSGQNTDTQYF.